This TCR beta chain was sequenced during a study of memory CD4+ T cells and cytomegalovirus serostatus. CDR3 length: 13 residues. Per germline, CDR1 SEHNR and CDR2 FQNEAQ (reference sequence). Trimming removed 5 bases from V and 2 bases from J, with 9 bases in between. Single viable CD3+CD4+CD8-CD45RO+ cells were sorted as the memory CD4+ T cells. Profiling relied on immunoSEQ multiplex PCR, and the TCRdb table lists in-frame clones only, not all of them. The data hold approximately 70,000 clones, with about 75% observed a single time. Sequences were obtained from memory CD4+ T cells from blood. The TCR was taken from an adult in good health and CMV-seropositive. V usage is TRBV7-9 and J usage is TRBJ1-2, with D unclear. The CDR3 sequence: CASSPDGNYGYTF. In DNA form, the CDR3 reads TGTGCCAGCAGCCCCGATGGGAACTATGGCTACACCTTC.